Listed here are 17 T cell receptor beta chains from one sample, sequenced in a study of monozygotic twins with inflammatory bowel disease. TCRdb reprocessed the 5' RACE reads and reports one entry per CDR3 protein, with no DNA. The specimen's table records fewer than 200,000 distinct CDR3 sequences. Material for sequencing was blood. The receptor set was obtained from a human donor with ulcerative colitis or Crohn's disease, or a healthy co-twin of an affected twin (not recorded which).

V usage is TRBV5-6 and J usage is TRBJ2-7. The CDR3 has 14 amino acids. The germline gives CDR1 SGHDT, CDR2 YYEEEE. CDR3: CASSLDIFAYEQYF.

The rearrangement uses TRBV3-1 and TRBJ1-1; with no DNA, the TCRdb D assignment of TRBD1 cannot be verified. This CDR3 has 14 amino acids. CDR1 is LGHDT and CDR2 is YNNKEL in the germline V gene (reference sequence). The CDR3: CASSQWTPKTGAFF. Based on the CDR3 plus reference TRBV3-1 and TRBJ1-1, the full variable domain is DTAVSQTPKYLVTQMGNDKSIKCEQNLGHDTMYWYKQDSKKFLKIMFSYNNKELIINETVPNRFSPKSPDKAHLNLHINSLELGDSAVYFCASSQWTPKTGAFFGQGTRLTVV.

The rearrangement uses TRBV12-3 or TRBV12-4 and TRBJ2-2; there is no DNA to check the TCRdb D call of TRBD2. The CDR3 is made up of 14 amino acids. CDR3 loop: CASSFPGGSGELFF.

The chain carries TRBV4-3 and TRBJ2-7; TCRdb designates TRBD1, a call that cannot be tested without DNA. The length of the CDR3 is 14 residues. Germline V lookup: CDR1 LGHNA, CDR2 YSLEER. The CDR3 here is CASSLGQGRYEQYF.

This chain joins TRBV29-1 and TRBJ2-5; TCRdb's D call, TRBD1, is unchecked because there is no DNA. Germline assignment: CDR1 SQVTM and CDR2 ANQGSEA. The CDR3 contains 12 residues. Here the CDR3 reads CSVDRGRETQYF.

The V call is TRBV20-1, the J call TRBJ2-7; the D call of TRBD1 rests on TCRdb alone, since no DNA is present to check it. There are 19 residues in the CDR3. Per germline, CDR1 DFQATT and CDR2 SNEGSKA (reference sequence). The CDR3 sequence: CSARDQRGSGSKVGYEQYF.

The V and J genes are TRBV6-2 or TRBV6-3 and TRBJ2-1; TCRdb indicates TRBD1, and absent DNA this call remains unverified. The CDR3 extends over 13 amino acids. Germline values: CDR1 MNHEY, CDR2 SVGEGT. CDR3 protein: CASSYSGGSDQFF.

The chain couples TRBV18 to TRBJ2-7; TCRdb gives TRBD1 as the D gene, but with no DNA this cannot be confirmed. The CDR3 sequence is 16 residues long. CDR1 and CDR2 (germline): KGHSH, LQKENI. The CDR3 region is CASSPLGTPNSYEQYF.

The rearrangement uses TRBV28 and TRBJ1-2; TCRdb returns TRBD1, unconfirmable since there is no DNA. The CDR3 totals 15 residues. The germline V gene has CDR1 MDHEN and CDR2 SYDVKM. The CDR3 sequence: CASSLPGGANYGYTF.

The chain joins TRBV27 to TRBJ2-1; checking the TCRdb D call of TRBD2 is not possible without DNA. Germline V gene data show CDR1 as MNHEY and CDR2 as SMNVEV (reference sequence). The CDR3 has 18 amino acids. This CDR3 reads CASSSSKLALSSYNEQFF.

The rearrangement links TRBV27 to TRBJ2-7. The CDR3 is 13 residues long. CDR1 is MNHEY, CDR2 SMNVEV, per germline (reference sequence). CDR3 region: CASSPYGAYEQYF.

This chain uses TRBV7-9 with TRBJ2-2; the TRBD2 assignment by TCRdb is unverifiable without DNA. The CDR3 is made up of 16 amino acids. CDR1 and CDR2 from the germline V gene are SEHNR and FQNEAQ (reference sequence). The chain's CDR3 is CASSLLAGGPGGELFF.

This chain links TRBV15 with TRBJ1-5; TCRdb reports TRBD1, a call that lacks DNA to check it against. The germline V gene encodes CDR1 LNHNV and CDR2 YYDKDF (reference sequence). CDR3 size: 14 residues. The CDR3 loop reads CATSRIQGGQPQHF.

CDR3 protein: CASSLARTSGLEQYF. The chain is built from TRBV5-1 and TRBJ2-7; the TCRdb call, TRBD2, lacks DNA for checking. The CDR3 totals 15 residues. Germline V gives CDR1 SGHRS, CDR2 YFSETQ. The complete variable domain, with remaining parts taken from reference TRBV5-1 and TRBJ2-7, reads KAGVTQTPRYLIKTRGQQVTLSCSPISGHRSVSWYQQTPGQGLQFLFEYFSETQRNKGNFPGRFSGRQFSNSRSEMNVSTLELGDSALYLCASSLARTSGLEQYFGPGTRLTVT.

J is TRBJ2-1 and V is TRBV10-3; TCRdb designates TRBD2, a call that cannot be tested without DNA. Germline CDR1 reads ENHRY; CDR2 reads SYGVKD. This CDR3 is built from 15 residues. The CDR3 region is CAISSGLRSYNEQFF.

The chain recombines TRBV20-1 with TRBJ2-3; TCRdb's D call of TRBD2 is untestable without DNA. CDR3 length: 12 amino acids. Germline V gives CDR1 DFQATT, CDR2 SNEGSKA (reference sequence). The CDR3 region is CSARVTRDTQYF.

The CDR3 spells CATSRDGSRGPSGYTF. The chain is built from TRBV15 and TRBJ1-2. The germline CDR1 and CDR2 sequences are LNHNV and YYDKDF (reference sequence). The CDR3 extends over 16 amino acids.